A single sample is the source of the 27 T cell receptor beta chains below, sequenced in a study of vaccination and CD4 T cells after COVID-19. Sequenced with the Oncomine TCR Beta short-read assay was DNA taken from cultured CD4+ T cells. Each CDR3 protein gets one entry after TCRdb re-called the PCR reads with MiXCR. The sample carries 7,500 to 10,000 distinct CDR3 sequences, about two fifths recorded once. Antigens of these TCRs are unknown. Treatment here: roughly 10-day PBMC culture with coronavirus spike peptide pools or control peptides (ViraFEST assay). Specimen: CD4+ T cells from blood, cultured in vitro. These receptors originate from a human donor who had recovered from COVID-19.

The chain uses TRBV20-1 and TRBJ2-5; TRBD1 might be the D (6 bases). The V end was cut by 7 bases, the J end by 4 bases, with 16 bases between. This CDR3 is built from 13 residues. In germline, CDR1 is DFQATT, CDR2 SNEGSKA (reference sequence). The CDR3 DNA sequence: TGCAGTGTTAAGAGCCAGGGGAGAGAGACCCAGTACTTC. It encodes CSVKSQGRETQYF.

CDR3 nucleotides: TGTGCCAGCAGGGGCGCGGGACGGAGCTACGAGCAGTACTTC. This encodes CASRGAGRSYEQYF. V gene TRBV12-3 or TRBV12-4 combines with J gene TRBJ2-7; D may be TRBD2 (6 bases). Trimming cost V 6 bases and J 3 bases, with 15 bases left between them. There are 14 residues in the CDR3.

V usage is TRBV27 and J usage is TRBJ1-5, with 9 positions matching TRBD1. With V trimmed by 5 bases and J by 0 bases, 8 bases remained unmatched. Germline CDR1 and CDR2: MNHEY and SMNVEV (reference sequence). This CDR3 spans 17 amino acids. CDR3 in amino acids: CASSPQGAVISNQPQHF. The CDR3 bases are TGTGCCAGCAGTCCACAGGGGGCGGTTATTAGCAATCAGCCCCAGCATTTT.

This rearrangement joins TRBV12-3 or TRBV12-4 to TRBJ1-2, with D hard to call. The CDR3 has 13 residues. Trimming shortened V by 4 bases and J by 1 base, and 7 bases separated the two germline ends. As DNA, the CDR3 is TGTGCCAGCAGTTCCAGAGATAACTATGGCTACACCTTC. Protein product: CASSSRDNYGYTF.

The chain is built from TRBV7-2 and TRBJ2-5; D might be TRBD2 (7 bases). Germline CDR1 and CDR2: SGHTA and FQGNSA. The length of the CDR3 is 16 residues. Trimming pared 5 bases from V and 7 bases from J, leaving 23 bases between. CDR3 in DNA: TGTGCCAGCAGCGTGGGTGGTACGGGGGGCCTGGCGACCCAGTACTTC. Protein sequence: CASSVGGTGGLATQYF.

The rearrangement links TRBV7-2 to TRBJ2-3, with 11 positions matching TRBD2. CDR1 and CDR2 from the germline V gene are SGHTA and FQGNSA. J lost 4 bases, V lost 5 bases, and 11 bases had no gene match. The CDR3 runs to 17 residues. The CDR3 reads CASSPRGSGGAPDTQYF. The CDR3 nucleotides are TGTGCCAGCAGCCCCCGGGGTAGCGGGGGGGCCCCAGATACGCAGTATTTT. Combining the CDR3 with reference TRBV7-2 and TRBJ2-3 gives the whole variable domain GAGVSQSPSNKVTEKGKDVELRCDPISGHTALYWYRQSLGQGLEFLIYFQGNSAPDKSGLPSDRFSAERTGGSVSTLTIQRTQQEDSAVYLCASSPRGSGGAPDTQYFGPGTRLTVL.

Only a few counts were recorded for this clonotype. V and J are TRBV20-1 and TRBJ2-3, with 9 nucleotides matching TRBD2. V was pared by 5 bases and J by 1 base, with 4 bases of the junction left unmatched. The CDR3 consists of 14 residues. Germline CDR1 reads DFQATT; CDR2 reads SNEGSKA (reference sequence). The CDR3 loop is CSAGLAGRTDTQYF. CDR3 coding DNA: TGCAGTGCTGGGCTAGCGGGGCGCACAGATACGCAGTATTTT.

The sample holds a few counts of this clonotype. This chain connects TRBV2 to TRBJ2-7, with D perhaps matching TRBD1 (5 bases). V dropped 4 bases and J dropped 2 bases, with 12 bases sitting between them. The CDR3 is 14 amino acids. The germline V gene has CDR1 SNHLY and CDR2 FYNNEI. The CDR3 is CASSVLGAPYEQYF. In DNA, the CDR3 is TGTGCCAGCAGTGTTTTAGGGGCCCCCTACGAGCAGTACTTC.

This clonotype has only a few counts. V usage is TRBV7-9 and J usage is TRBJ1-6; no reliable D call. Trimming removed 4 bases at V and 7 bases at J, with 17 bases between. Germline V lookup: CDR1 SEHNR, CDR2 FQNEAQ (reference sequence). The CDR3 runs to 16 residues. This CDR3 is CASSSTTTPRNSPLHF. The CDR3 nucleotides read TGTGCCAGCAGCTCGACGACAACTCCTAGGAATTCACCCCTCCACTTT.

Only a few counts were recorded for this clonotype. CDR3 region: CATLAGLGNSPLHF. The CDR3 DNA sequence: TGTGCCACCCTGGCGGGGTTAGGAAATTCACCCCTCCACTTT. V gene TRBV2 combines with J gene TRBJ1-6, with unresolved D. The CDR3 has 14 amino acids. CDR1 and CDR2 (germline): SNHLY, FYNNEI. V was clipped by 10 bases and J by 7 bases, with 17 bases between them.

The chain has TRBV5-8 and TRBJ1-6; D is perhaps TRBD1 (5 bases). Trimming shortened V by 10 bases and J by 9 bases, and 26 bases separated the two germline ends. This CDR3 is 16 amino acids long. Per the germline V gene, CDR1 is SGHTS and CDR2 is YDEGEE. CDR3 region: CACGRRMGTGGSPLHF. In DNA, the CDR3 is TGTGCCTGTGGACGGCGTATGGGGACGGGCGGTTCACCCCTCCACTTT.

This clonotype was counted only a few times. V is TRBV5-4 and J is TRBJ1-2; TRBD1 might be the D (5 bases). Trimming stripped 4 bases from V and 8 bases from J, with 21 bases between. This CDR3 has 15 amino acids. The germline V gene has CDR1 SGHNT and CDR2 YYREEE (reference sequence). The CDR3 sequence is CASSAGGMGRGGYTF. The CDR3 DNA is TGTGCCAGCAGCGCCGGGGGAATGGGGCGCGGCGGCTACACCTTC.

The genes are TRBV18 and TRBJ1-1, with D unclear. Germline V gives CDR1 KGHSH, CDR2 LQKENI. The CDR3 consists of 16 residues. V lost 2 bases and J 2 bases, leaving 15 bases between the germline ends. CDR3 in amino acids: CASSPGTGRLNTEAFF. CDR3 in DNA: TGTGCCAGCTCACCAGGCACGGGTCGTTTAAACACTGAAGCTTTCTTT.

Only a few counts were recorded for this clonotype. The gene calls are TRBV12-3 or TRBV12-4 and TRBJ1-1; 7 nucleotides agree with TRBD1. This CDR3 has 18 amino acids. After removal of 4 bases from V and 3 bases from J, the junction contained 17 bases not matched to a gene. The CDR3 coding sequence is TGTGCCAGCAGTTCAGGGTTAGGAGGGGGCATCGTCCACACTGAAGCTTTCTTT. Translation gives CASSSGLGGGIVHTEAFF.

This chain connects TRBV5-4 to TRBJ2-1; 9 bases align to TRBD1. The CDR3 covers 14 residues. With 4 bases clipped from V and 7 bases from J, the junction kept 6 bases outside the gene matches. Germline CDR1 is SGHNT and CDR2 is YYREEE (reference sequence). Here the CDR3 reads CASSHGQGRNEQFF. The CDR3 DNA reads as TGTGCCAGCAGCCACGGACAGGGGAGGAATGAGCAGTTCTTC.

A note on this clonotype: The junction departs from germline at one end; a sequencing error may be responsible. The J gene is TRBJ1-6, the V gene TRBV5-4, with D hard to call. CDR1 and CDR2 (germline): SGHNT, YYREEE (reference sequence). The CDR3 is 14 residues long. CDR3: CPSSSLDYNSPLHF. The CDR3 bases are TGTCCCAGCAGCTCACTGGACTATAATTCACCCCTCCACTTT.

This clonotype has more than one count but fewer than ten. The chain uses TRBV2 and TRBJ2-3, with 7 bases lining up with TRBD2. This CDR3 has 17 amino acids. Trimming cost V 5 bases and J 0 bases; bases outside gene matches: 11. CDR1 SNHLY and CDR2 FYNNEI come from the germline V gene. DNA for the CDR3: TGTGCCAGCAGTTCCCCCCGAGCGGGGCTCAGCACAGATACGCAGTATTTT. This translates into CASSSPRAGLSTDTQYF.

V gene TRBV5-1 combines with J gene TRBJ2-7; tentatively, D is TRBD1 (6 bases). The CDR3 spans 13 residues. V shed 4 bases and J shed 5 bases, with 13 bases lying between them. In germline, CDR1 is SGHRS, CDR2 YFSETQ. The CDR3 nucleotides are TGCGCCAGCAGCGTCACAGGGTCCCACGAGCAGTACTTC. The encoded protein is CASSVTGSHEQYF.

The rearrangement links TRBV7-9 to TRBJ2-5; 9 nucleotides line up with TRBD1. This CDR3 has 15 amino acids. Germline loops: CDR1 SEHNR, CDR2 FQNEAQ (reference sequence). With 4 bases clipped from V and 2 bases from J, the junction kept 5 bases outside the gene matches. CDR3 sequence reads: CASSSYRGRQETQYF. For the CDR3, the DNA is TGTGCCAGCAGCTCTTACAGGGGGCGTCAAGAGACCCAGTACTTC.

This clonotype occurred a few times. The rearrangement uses TRBV20-1 and TRBJ1-1; D is undetermined. Per the germline V gene, CDR1 is DFQATT and CDR2 is SNEGSKA (reference sequence). This CDR3 contains 13 residues. V shed 6 bases and J shed 4 bases, with 15 bases lying between them. CDR3 amino acids: CSATRGRGTEAFF. CDR3 nucleotide sequence: TGCAGTGCCACCCGCGGGCGTGGCACTGAAGCTTTCTTT.

Only a few counts were recorded for this clonotype. This chain links TRBV18 with TRBJ1-1; perhaps TRBD1 as D (6 bases). The CDR3 is made up of 15 amino acids. Germline assignment: CDR1 KGHSH and CDR2 LQKENI. V was trimmed by 1 base and J by 4 bases, leaving 13 bases between them. CDR3 in amino acids: CASSPLLPGVTEAFF. The CDR3 DNA follows: TGTGCCAGCTCACCACTCCTCCCAGGGGTCACTGAAGCTTTCTTT. The full variable domain, with the rest looked up from reference TRBV18 and TRBJ1-1, is NAGVMQNPRHLVRRRGQEARLRCSPMKGHSHVYWYRQLPEEGLKFMVYLQKENIIDESGMPKERFSAEFPKEGPSILRIQQVVRGDSAAYFCASSPLLPGVTEAFFGQGTRLTVV.

The V call is TRBV7-9, the J call TRBJ2-5; no clear D. The CDR3 loop spans 15 amino acids. Trimming took off 1 base at V and 0 bases at J, with 9 bases between the two ends. Germline loops: CDR1 SEHNR, CDR2 FQNEAQ (reference sequence). This chain's CDR3 is CASSLVSWYQETQYF. The CDR3 region has the DNA TGTGCCAGCAGCTTAGTCTCCTGGTACCAAGAGACCCAGTACTTC.

This clonotype appeared a few times. CDR3 protein: CAWSVNGFGQPQHF. CDR3 nucleotides: TGTGCCTGGAGTGTAAACGGGTTTGGTCAGCCCCAGCATTTT. This sequence joins TRBV30 and TRBJ1-5; the D is unclear. The CDR3 sequence is 14 residues long. Germline-derived CDR1 and CDR2 are GTSNPN and SVGIG (reference sequence). Trimming removed 0 bases at V and 6 bases at J, with 12 bases between.

The J gene is TRBJ2-5, the V gene TRBV5-6, with D unresolved. V dropped 3 bases and J dropped 2 bases, with 11 bases sitting between them. Germline V gene lookup returns CDR1 SGHDT and CDR2 YYEEEE. The CDR3 length is 14 residues. CDR3 protein: CASSSRLIQETQYF. In nucleotides, the CDR3 is TGTGCCAGCAGCTCCCGTCTAATACAAGAGACCCAGTACTTC.

This clonotype was picked up a small number of times. The chain combines TRBV12-3 or TRBV12-4 with TRBJ1-2, with D unresolved. V shed 2 bases and J shed 0 bases, with 7 bases lying between them. This CDR3 spans 14 amino acids. CDR3 coding DNA: TGTGCCAGCAGTTTATATACAGCTAACTATGGCTACACCTTC. Translation: CASSLYTANYGYTF.

This clonotype showed up just a few times. J is TRBJ2-1 and V is TRBV27; TRBD2 aligns across 9 bases. Looked up from germline, CDR1 is MNHEY and CDR2 is SMNVEV (reference sequence). The CDR3 totals 18 residues. Trimming removed 4 bases from V and 3 bases from J; junction bases left unmatched: 13. The CDR3 region is CASSSHPRSGGYYNEQFF. The CDR3 nucleotides are TGTGCCAGCAGTTCCCACCCTAGGAGCGGGGGGTACTACAATGAGCAGTTCTTC.

This clonotype was recorded a few times. The rearrangement links TRBV20-1 to TRBJ1-5; D possibly corresponds to TRBD1 (6 bases). The CDR3 runs to 14 residues. CDR1 is DFQATT and CDR2 is SNEGSKA in the germline V gene (reference sequence). The V end was cut by 1 base, the J end by 6 bases, with 13 bases between. CDR3 DNA sequence: TGCAGTGCTAGAGGTCCCAAGGGGGGTCAGCCCCAGCATTTT. Its protein is CSARGPKGGQPQHF.